This record looks at one T cell receptor beta chain sequence and its context. Its specificity is unknown. The sample is drawn from a study of tumor and adjacent non-tumor tissue in lung cancer. In the study overall: The patients, roughly 10 men and roughly 5 women, were roughly 30 to 76 with stage I to III disease. Study-wide findings and caveats: Normal lung showed higher cumulative top 100 clone frequency than tumor. Significantly higher TCR diversity was found in tumor than normal lung.

The library came from three nested PCR rounds adapted from ARM-PCR protocols. TCRdb re-derived calls from the multiplex PCR reads in MiXCR, one entry per CDR3 protein. The sample holds tens of thousands of distinct CDR3 sequences, 55% to 75% seen once. This sample's RNA came from whole unsorted tissue. Donors were chemotherapy-naive, newly diagnosed lung cancer surgical patients in China, August–late 2014. V lost 4 bases to trimming and J lost 2 bases, with 21 bases between them. Germline assignment: CDR1 MNHEY and CDR2 SVGEGT. The CDR3 spans 19 residues. This receptor was identified in a man in his forties or fifties with non-small cell lung cancer. The J gene is TRBJ2-6, the V gene TRBV6-2 or TRBV6-3, with D possibly TRBD1 on 6 matching bases. The sequenced material came from lung tumor tissue. The CDR3 here is CASSSSDSRRGPGANVLTF. The CDR3 coding sequence is TGTGCCAGCAGTTCATCGGACAGTCGCAGGGGACCTGGGGCCAACGTCCTGACTTTC.